These 30 T cell receptor beta chains were sequenced from one sample in a study of shared clonotypes between healthy human individuals. The assay was immunoSEQ multiplex PCR, and TCRdb's table has in-frame clones only and misses some. The table has over 2 million clones, 95% seen once. Material for sequencing was naive CD4+ T cells sorted from blood. Subset specified: CD45RA+ positively selected. These receptors came from a man between 18 and 29 years old in good health.

The rearrangement uses TRBV2 and TRBJ2-5; 7 bases line up with TRBD2. The trim removed 3 bases at V and 3 bases at J, leaving 10 bases unmatched. Germline V gene data show CDR1 as SNHLY and CDR2 as FYNNEI. This CDR3 spans 16 amino acids. This CDR3 reads CASSEGLLQAEETQYF. The CDR3 DNA is TGTGCCAGCAGTGAGGGACTACTTCAAGCTGAAGAGACCCAGTACTTC.

Regarding this clone: This may be a read error: a much more frequent sequence differs by one nucleotide. This sample also contains other DNA sequences that code for the same CDR3. The gene calls are TRBV5-1 and TRBJ1-1; the D is unclear. CDR1 SGHRS and CDR2 YFSETQ come from the germline V gene. The V and J ends lost 2 bases and 5 bases respectively, with 4 bases between them. The length of the CDR3 is 11 residues. This CDR3 reads CASSLGTEAFF. The CDR3 DNA reads as TGCGCCAGCAGCTTAGGGACTGAAGCTTTCTTT.

The J gene is TRBJ2-7, the V gene TRBV7-8; 9 bases align to TRBD1. The V segment lost 4 bases and the J segment 5 bases; nucleotides outside the gene matches: 6. CDR3 length: 14 amino acids. CDR1 is SGHVS, CDR2 FQNEAQ, per germline. The CDR3 sequence: CASSSGQGIDEQYF. Here the CDR3 DNA reads TGTGCCAGCAGCTCCGGACAGGGGATCGACGAGCAGTACTTC.

This clone was seen just once. The sample contains more than one DNA sequence encoding this CDR3. Here the CDR3 reads CASSLGTTGNTIYF. The CDR3 bases are TGCGCCAGCAGCTTGGGCACCACCGGAAACACCATATATTTT. The chain has TRBV5-1 and TRBJ1-3; D remains ambiguous. The CDR3 is made up of 14 amino acids. Deletions cut 0 bases from V and 4 bases from J, with 8 bases between. The germline V gene encodes CDR1 SGHRS and CDR2 YFSETQ.

This rearrangement joins TRBV6-1 to TRBJ1-2; 8 positions agree with TRBD1. The germline gives CDR1 MNHNS, CDR2 SASEGT. This CDR3 contains 15 residues. The trim removed 6 bases at V and 4 bases at J, leaving 10 bases unmatched. The CDR3 region is CASSAPRQGTYGYTF. In nucleotides, the CDR3 is TGTGCCAGCAGCGCCCCCCGACAGGGGACCTATGGCTACACCTTC.

The V call is TRBV5-1, the J call TRBJ1-1; maybe TRBD1 (6 bases). CDR3 length: 13 amino acids. Germline V lookup: CDR1 SGHRS, CDR2 YFSETQ. V lost 4 bases and J lost 6, with 13 bases in between. In DNA form, the CDR3 reads TGCGCCAGCAGCCCTTACGGACAGCCTGAAGCTTTCTTT. Amino acid sequence: CASSPYGQPEAFF. Supplemented by reference TRBV5-1 and TRBJ1-1, the full variable domain reads KAGVTQTPRYLIKTRGQQVTLSCSPISGHRSVSWYQQTPGQGLQFLFEYFSETQRNKGNFPGRFSGRQFSNSRSEMNVSTLELGDSALYLCASSPYGQPEAFFGQGTRLTVV.

This rearrangement joins TRBV10-1 to TRBJ1-3; D uncertain. From germline, CDR1 is WNHNN and CDR2 SYGVQD (reference sequence). The length of the CDR3 is 18 residues. Trimming removed 6 bases at V and 0 bases at J, with 21 bases between. The CDR3 DNA reads TGCGCCAGCAGCCAATGGACCGGCGGTCCCTCCTCTGGAAACACCATATATTTT. Translating it yields CASSQWTGGPSSGNTIYF.

The chain has TRBV5-1 and TRBJ2-5; D is possibly TRBD1 (5 bases). The J call may be incorrect, as the DNA end agrees better with TRBJ2-7. Looked up from germline, CDR1 is SGHRS and CDR2 is YFSETQ. CDR3 length equals 16 residues. CDR3 nucleotide sequence: TGCGCCAGCAGCTTGGTGGGGCCCACTGGCGTCTACGAGCAGTACTTC. Protein product: CASSLVGPTGVYEQYF.

The chain joins TRBV19 to TRBJ1-5; a possible D gene is TRBD1 (6 bases). This CDR3 region has 15 residues. Per the germline V gene, CDR1 is LNHDA and CDR2 is SQIVND (reference sequence). V lost 7 bases to trimming and J lost 3 bases, with 16 bases between them. CDR3 residues: CASTFDRFPNQPQHF. In DNA, the CDR3 is TGTGCCAGTACCTTCGACAGGTTCCCCAATCAGCCCCAGCATTTT.

The V and J genes are TRBV30 and TRBJ2-3; no reliable D call. The CDR3 runs 12 residues. Germline V gene sequence: CDR1 GTSNPN, CDR2 SVGIG (reference sequence). V lost 4 bases, J lost 4 bases, and 9 bases lay in between. CDR3 in amino acids: CAWKSSPDTQYF. The CDR3 coding sequence is TGTGCCTGGAAATCGTCCCCAGATACGCAGTATTTT.

The rearrangement links TRBV29-1 to TRBJ1-1; maybe TRBD1 (5 bases). CDR3 length equals 15 residues. The V and J ends lost 2 bases and 0 bases respectively, with 13 bases between them. CDR1 is SQVTM and CDR2 is ANQGSEA in the germline V gene. This chain's CDR3 is CSVERDGNMNTEAFF. Written as DNA, the CDR3 is TGCAGCGTTGAAAGGGACGGAAATATGAACACTGAAGCTTTCTTT.

This chain connects TRBV5-1 to TRBJ1-1; no clear D gene. The CDR3 loop spans 15 amino acids. Trimming stripped 3 bases from V and 0 bases from J, with 12 bases between. Germline V gene sequence: CDR1 SGHRS, CDR2 YFSETQ. The CDR3 spells CASSYGGTVNTEAFF. Here the CDR3 DNA reads TGCGCCAGCAGCTACGGAGGCACGGTGAACACTGAAGCTTTCTTT.

This sequence joins TRBV7-2 and TRBJ2-3; D is perhaps TRBD1 (5 bases). Trimming cost V 2 bases and J 4 bases, with 13 bases left between them. The CDR3 length is 15 residues. Germline V CDR1 and CDR2: SGHTA, FQGNSA. CDR3 DNA sequence: TGTGCCAGCAGCTTACAGGGCGTCATAGCAGATACGCAGTATTTT. Protein: CASSLQGVIADTQYF.

This chain joins TRBV5-1 and TRBJ2-7, with 9 bases fitting TRBD1. Germline V lookup: CDR1 SGHRS, CDR2 YFSETQ. The CDR3 spans 17 residues. Trimming at V came to 2 bases and at J to 2 bases, leaving 11 bases not matched to a gene. The CDR3 bases are TGCGCCAGCAGCTTCCGATCTGACAGGGGGAGGACCTACGAGCAGTACTTC. This translates into CASSFRSDRGRTYEQYF. The full variable domain, in which reference TRBV5-1 and TRBJ2-7 provide the parts outside the CDR3, is KAGVTQTPRYLIKTRGQQVTLSCSPISGHRSVSWYQQTPGQGLQFLFEYFSETQRNKGNFPGRFSGRQFSNSRSEMNVSTLELGDSALYLCASSFRSDRGRTYEQYFGPGTRLTVT.

This chain connects TRBV27 to TRBJ2-1, with TRBD1 identical over 7 bases. The CDR3 length is 14 residues. With 4 bases clipped from V and 4 bases from J, the junction kept 4 bases outside the gene matches. Germline loops: CDR1 MNHEY, CDR2 SMNVEV (reference sequence). CDR3 sequence (DNA): TGTGCCAGCAGTTACCAGGGGGTTTACAATGAGCAGTTCTTC. This codes for CASSYQGVYNEQFF.

The rearrangement joins TRBV5-1 to TRBJ2-1, with 11 nucleotides matching TRBD2. The length of the CDR3 is 15 residues. V lost 7 bases and J lost 4; bases outside the gene matches: 7. CDR1 SGHRS and CDR2 YFSETQ come from the germline V gene. CDR3 DNA: TGCGCCAGCGGGGTAGCGGGAGGGATATACAATGAGCAGTTCTTC. It encodes CASGVAGGIYNEQFF.

CDR3 sequence: CASSLTGTSYEQYF. The CDR3 DNA is TGTGCCAGCAGCTTAACCGGGACATCCTACGAGCAGTACTTC. This chain links TRBV5-5 with TRBJ2-7; D is possibly TRBD1 (6 bases). CDR1 is SGHKS, CDR2 YYEKEE, per germline (reference sequence). The CDR3 has 14 amino acids. The V end lost 2 bases, the J end lost 1 base, and 10 bases lay between the germline ends.

Remarks on this clone: In the same sample, other DNA sequences code for this CDR3. The rearrangement joins TRBV28 to TRBJ1-1, with unresolved D. Trimming took 4 bases from V and 0 from J, leaving 9 bases between them. The CDR3 contains 14 residues. Germline-derived CDR1 and CDR2 are MDHEN and SYDVKM. CDR3 region: CASSSPTVNTEAFF. DNA for the CDR3: TGTGCCAGCAGTTCCCCGACTGTGAACACTGAAGCTTTCTTT.

The rearrangement joins TRBV7-2 to TRBJ2-3; D may be TRBD2 (5 bases). The V gene's germline CDR1 is SGHTA and CDR2 FQGNSA. This CDR3 contains 16 residues. V was clipped by 7 bases and J by 0 bases, with 17 bases between them. CDR3 sequence (DNA): TGTGCCAGCACCCCCCACCGAGCGGCTAGCACAGATACGCAGTATTTT. This encodes CASTPHRAASTDTQYF.

J is TRBJ1-5 and V is TRBV19, with unresolved D. There are 12 residues in the CDR3. CDR1 is LNHDA and CDR2 is SQIVND in the germline V gene (reference sequence). V was clipped by 4 bases and J by 0 bases, with 1 base between them. In DNA, the CDR3 is TGTGCCAGTAGTAATAGCAATCAGCCCCAGCATTTT. This gives the protein CASSNSNQPQHF. The full variable domain, in which reference TRBV19 and TRBJ1-5 provide the parts outside the CDR3, is DGGITQSPKYLFRKEGQNVTLSCEQNLNHDAMYWYRQDPGQGLRLIYYSQIVNDFQKGDIAEGYSVSREKKESFPLTVTSAQKNPTAFYLCASSNSNQPQHFGDGTRLSIL.

For this clone: Other nucleotide sequences from this sample produce the same CDR3. The chain links TRBV9 to TRBJ2-1, with 8 bases lining up with TRBD2. V dropped 0 bases and J dropped 4; count of bases not matched to a gene: 6. CDR1 is SGDLS and CDR2 is YYNGEE in the germline V gene. The CDR3 length is 16 residues. In DNA form, the CDR3 reads TGTGCCAGCAGCGTAGGTGGCGGGGGGTCTTACAATGAGCAGTTCTTC. This encodes CASSVGGGGSYNEQFF.

This chain joins TRBV6-6 and TRBJ2-7, with 8 bases fitting TRBD1. Looked up from germline, CDR1 is MNHNY and CDR2 is SVGAGI (reference sequence). The CDR3 covers 14 residues. V shed 8 bases and J 5 bases; nucleotides not matched to a gene: 11. CDR3 loop: CASVNKQGENEQYF. CDR3 DNA: TGTGCCAGCGTAAACAAACAGGGGGAGAACGAGCAGTACTTC.

The chain links TRBV6-1 to TRBJ1-5; TRBD1 is a possible D gene (5 bases). V lost 3 bases and J 0 bases, leaving 9 bases between the germline ends. CDR3 length: 15 residues. Germline lookup yields CDR1 MNHNS and CDR2 SASEGT. The CDR3, as DNA: TGTGCCAGCAGTGAGACAGTCTATAGCAATCAGCCCCAGCATTTT. Protein sequence: CASSETVYSNQPQHF.

This clone was counted once. The chain has TRBV9 and TRBJ2-5; D unclear. The V end was cut by 0 bases, the J end by 2 bases, with 14 bases between. The CDR3 has 16 residues. Germline CDR1 and CDR2: SGDLS and YYNGEE. CDR3 amino acids: CASSVAGVQGQETQYF. The CDR3, as DNA: TGTGCCAGCAGCGTAGCTGGTGTACAAGGGCAAGAGACCCAGTACTTC.

In the case of this clone: This specimen includes other DNA sequences encoding the same CDR3. The chain combines TRBV19 with TRBJ1-2, with 9 positions matching TRBD1. Germline CDR1 is LNHDA and CDR2 is SQIVND (reference sequence). V lost 3 bases to trimming and J lost 4 bases; unmatched junction nucleotides: 3. CDR3 size: 14 residues. The CDR3 DNA reads as TGTGCCAGTAGTATTCCGGGACAGGGCTATGGCTACACCTTC. It codes for CASSIPGQGYGYTF.

The gene calls are TRBV11-2 and TRBJ2-5; no definite D call. Germline CDR1 SGHAT, CDR2 FQNNGV. The CDR3 consists of 11 residues. Trimming shortened V by 5 bases and J by 5 bases, and 6 bases separated the two germline ends. CDR3 sequence: CASSIRETQYF. Written as DNA, the CDR3 is TGTGCCAGCAGCATTAGGGAGACCCAGTACTTC.

The chain combines TRBV6-5 with TRBJ1-2; D perhaps matches TRBD1 (5 bases). Deletions cut 5 bases from V and 4 bases from J, with 17 bases between. Germline V gives CDR1 MNHEY, CDR2 SVGAGI. This CDR3 spans 15 amino acids. In nucleotides, the CDR3 is TGTGCCAGCAGTCCCGGCGCAGGGTACCGCTATGGCTACACCTTC. Its translation: CASSPGAGYRYGYTF.

V usage is TRBV30 and J usage is TRBJ1-6; D is possibly TRBD1 (5 bases). Per the germline V gene, CDR1 is GTSNPN and CDR2 is SVGIG (reference sequence). Trimming removed 7 bases at V and 10 bases at J, with 14 bases between. The length of the CDR3 is 12 residues. CDR3 coding DNA: TGTGCCTTGAAGGGCCGGGACTCACCCCTCCACTTT. The encoded protein is CALKGRDSPLHF.

The V and J genes are TRBV19 and TRBJ2-7; D unresolved. The CDR3 spans 15 residues. Trimming pared 5 bases from V and 0 bases from J, leaving 14 bases between. Germline values: CDR1 LNHDA, CDR2 SQIVND (reference sequence). CDR3 nucleotides: TGTGCCAGTAGTTCTCTTTCCGGGCCCTCCTACGAGCAGTACTTC. This translates into CASSSLSGPSYEQYF.

The V call is TRBV6-1, the J call TRBJ1-5; TRBD1 aligns across 8 bases. This CDR3 contains 15 residues. The germline V gene encodes CDR1 MNHNS and CDR2 SASEGT. J was trimmed by 0 bases and V by 6 bases; bases with no gene match: 4. The CDR3, as DNA: TGTGCCAGCAGGGACAGGGTGGATAGCAATCAGCCCCAGCATTTT. Amino acid sequence: CASRDRVDSNQPQHF.